This TCR beta chain was recorded in a study of cytomegalovirus exposure and HLA in healthy donors. This clone turned up a few times. Its antigen remains unknown. Study-wide results and limits: According to a subsequent analysis, TCR clusters identified in the first cohort showed a tendency to co-occur across the roughly 130 validation repertoires. Reported performance of the classifier showed diagnosis of cytomegalovirus status with high specificity and sensitivity. Among TCR sequences, most were rare, though some public TCRs appeared in many donors.

The assay was immunoSEQ multiplex PCR, and TCRdb's table has in-frame clones only and misses some. In the table there are some 140,000 clones, 70% to 85% of which are singletons. CDR3 length equals 16 residues. V lost 2 bases and J lost 6; bases outside the gene matches: 7. Germline CDR1 and CDR2: SGHVS and FQNEAQ. This clonotype was sampled from a man aged 25-40 years in good health and CMV-seropositive. V usage is TRBV7-8 and J usage is TRBJ1-6, with 7 bases that match TRBD1. Sequenced material: PBMCs. The CDR3 protein is CASSLKTGKGNSPLHF. CDR3 DNA sequence: TGTGCCAGCAGCTTAAAGACAGGGAAGGGTAATTCACCCCTCCACTTT.